The TCR beta chain under discussion was sequenced for a study of CD8 T cells in Susac syndrome. RNA in amounts of roughly 0.45 to 1 ug was reverse transcribed with random hexamers. TCR beta CDR3 was amplified by immunoSEQ multiplex PCR. This amplification extended across 54 Vbeta and 13 Jbeta segments. TCRdb used MiXCR to reprocess the immunoSEQ multiplex PCR reads, holding one entry per CDR3 protein. The data contain some 150,000 distinct CDR3 sequences, roughly 94% of them singletons. Germline CDR1 DFQATT, CDR2 SNEGSKA (reference sequence). V was cut by 6 bases and J by 6 bases, with 9 bases left in between. The CDR3 has 11 amino acids. It was treatment-naive patients with stable or active relapsing-remitting disease who made up the multiple sclerosis controls. The CD8+ and CD4+ T cells were negatively isolated, with the TEMRA cells enriched by FACS.

Sequenced material: CD8+ T cells from PBMCs. This TCR derives from a human donor with multiple sclerosis. The chain employs TRBV20-1 and TRBJ2-1, with D tentatively TRBD2 (6 bases). The chain's CDR3 is CSAQAGNEQFF. CDR3 bases: TGCAGTGCCCAAGCGGGCAATGAGCAGTTCTTC.